Listed here are 24 T cell receptor beta chains from one sample, sequenced in a study of identical twins. From the 5' RACE reads, TCRdb called clonotypes with MiXCR, one entry per CDR3 protein. Of just over 500,000 distinct CDR3 sequences listed, less than 25% were seen once; the top ten hold about 0.91%. This sample was also put to use in a study of T cells expressing NK-cell markers.

The sample comprised CD4+ T cells sorted from blood. These receptors were obtained from a woman aged 18-30 years in good health.

The rearrangement joins TRBV24-1 to TRBJ1-2; 7 bases align to TRBD1. Germline-derived CDR1 and CDR2 are KGHDR and SFDVKD. The V segment lost 4 bases and the J segment 6 bases; nucleotides outside the gene matches: 4. This CDR3 is 13 amino acids long. The CDR3 here is CATSDHRGNGYTF. CDR3 sequence (DNA): TGTGCCACCAGTGACCACAGGGGAAATGGCTACACCTTC.

The table lists this clonotype with a few counts. This sequence joins TRBV20-1 and TRBJ2-5; D not certain. CDR1 is DFQATT and CDR2 is SNEGSKA in the germline V gene (reference sequence). The CDR3 extends over 11 amino acids. V was pared by 2 bases and J by 5 bases, with 6 bases between. The CDR3 region is CSARIGETQYF. Written as DNA, the CDR3 is TGCAGTGCTAGAATAGGGGAGACCCAGTACTTC.

This clonotype was recorded at least ten times. The CDR3 DNA reads as TGCAGTGCTGGCCGGGGACTAGCGGCCTACGAGCAGTACTTC. Translated, it gives CSAGRGLAAYEQYF. The chain combines TRBV20-1 with TRBJ2-7, with TRBD2 identical over 11 bases. The CDR3 is 14 residues long. Germline V CDR1 and CDR2: DFQATT, SNEGSKA (reference sequence). Trimming cost V 5 bases and J 2 bases; bases outside gene matches: 5.

This clonotype turned up a few times. This chain links TRBV15 with TRBJ2-7; D is uncertain. The germline V gene encodes CDR1 LNHNV and CDR2 YYDKDF (reference sequence). The CDR3 has 14 residues. V was pared by 5 bases and J by 6 bases, with 17 bases between. CDR3 nucleotide sequence: TGTGCCACCAGCCCCCTGGGCCTTCTCAGCGAGCAGTACTTC. It encodes CATSPLGLLSEQYF. Complete variable domain (other parts from reference TRBV15 and TRBJ2-7): DAMVIQNPRYQVTQFGKPVTLSCSQTLNHNVMYWYQQKSSQAPKLLFHYYDKDFNNEADTPDNFQSRRPNTSFCFLDIRSPGLGDTAMYLCATSPLGLLSEQYFGPGTRLTVT.

V is TRBV3-1 and J is TRBJ2-7; unclear D gene. With 4 bases removed from V and 6 bases from J, the gap between germline ends came to 13 bases. The CDR3 length is 13 residues. Germline values: CDR1 LGHDT, CDR2 YNNKEL (reference sequence). The CDR3 DNA reads TGTGCCAGCAGCCCGACGGGCCAGCTCGAGCAGTACTTC. It codes for CASSPTGQLEQYF.

The J gene is TRBJ2-1, the V gene TRBV20-1; 8 nucleotides agree with TRBD2. CDR3 length: 13 residues. V was clipped by 4 bases and J by 7 bases; unmatched bases: 6. From germline, CDR1 is DFQATT and CDR2 SNEGSKA (reference sequence). As DNA, the CDR3 is TGCAGTGCTACCGGGAGGGCAACGAATGAGCAGTTCTTC. It translates to CSATGRATNEQFF.

This clonotype was counted many times. The CDR3 sequence: CASSHQPLGTDTQYF. The CDR3 DNA sequence: TGTGCCAGCAGTCATCAGCCTTTGGGCACAGATACGCAGTATTTT. V is TRBV6-1 and J is TRBJ2-3; D not resolved. CDR1 MNHNS and CDR2 SASEGT come from the germline V gene. This CDR3 spans 15 amino acids. The V end lost 5 bases, the J end lost 1 base, and 13 bases lay between the germline ends.

This clonotype has only a few counts. V gene TRBV10-3 combines with J gene TRBJ2-1, with D uncertain. From germline, CDR1 is ENHRY and CDR2 SYGVKD. Trimming removed 10 bases from V and 3 bases from J, with 16 bases in between. This CDR3 is 14 amino acids long. CDR3 sequence reads: CATSSVGDYNEQFF. The CDR3 coding sequence is TGTGCCACTTCTTCCGTCGGAGACTACAATGAGCAGTTCTTC.

The chain has TRBV15 and TRBJ2-3; D ambiguous. Trimming cost V 1 base and J 5 bases, with 7 bases left between them. The germline V gene encodes CDR1 LNHNV and CDR2 YYDKDF (reference sequence). The CDR3 covers 13 residues. Here the CDR3 reads CATSRGIVDTQYF. CDR3 nucleotides: TGTGCCACCAGCAGAGGAATAGTAGATACGCAGTATTTT.

The table lists this clonotype with a few counts. Here the CDR3 reads CASSPGQGGYGYTF. CDR3 DNA sequence: TGTGCCAGCAGCCCCGGACAGGGGGGCTATGGCTACACCTTC. The chain has TRBV11-2 and TRBJ1-2; 10 nucleotides agree with TRBD1. Germline lookup yields CDR1 SGHAT and CDR2 FQNNGV. J gave up 4 bases and V 5 bases, and 4 bases lay outside the gene matches. This CDR3 contains 14 residues.

This clonotype was picked up a small number of times. The genes are TRBV20-1 and TRBJ2-7; perhaps D is TRBD1 or TRBD2 (5 bases each). V was shortened by 6 bases and J by 9 bases, with 18 bases between the two germline ends. There are 12 residues in the CDR3. Germline V gene data show CDR1 as DFQATT and CDR2 as SNEGSKA (reference sequence). Here the CDR3 reads CSATTGTQGQYF. The CDR3 DNA follows: TGCAGTGCGACAACCGGGACGCAAGGGCAGTACTTC.

This sequence joins TRBV18 and TRBJ2-3; D tentatively reads TRBD1 or TRBD2 (5 bases each). The germline V gene encodes CDR1 KGHSH and CDR2 LQKENI. The CDR3 has 13 residues. Between the trimmed V and J ends, which lost 0 bases and 5 bases, there was a span of 6 bases. The CDR3 DNA reads TGTGCCAGCTCACCACCTGGGGGAGATACGCAGTATTTT. This codes for CASSPPGGDTQYF. Filled out from reference TRBV18 and TRBJ2-3, the complete variable domain reads NAGVMQNPRHLVRRRGQEARLRCSPMKGHSHVYWYRQLPEEGLKFMVYLQKENIIDESGMPKERFSAEFPKEGPSILRIQQVVRGDSAAYFCASSPPGGDTQYFGPGTRLTVL.

This clonotype has more than one count but fewer than ten. One junction end disagrees with the germline gene, perhaps due to a read error. CDR3 loop: CASSLTGRGHPNF. CDR3 coding DNA: TGTGCCAGCAGTTTAACCGGCAGGGGCCACCCAAACTTC. The chain employs TRBV12-3 or TRBV12-4 and TRBJ2-7, with a possible D match to TRBD1 (6 bases). This CDR3 is built from 13 residues.

The sample holds a few counts of this clonotype. This chain joins TRBV20-1 and TRBJ2-7; no reliable D call. CDR1 and CDR2 from the germline V gene are DFQATT and SNEGSKA (reference sequence). CDR3 length equals 12 residues. The ends were cut back, 0 bases at V and 4 bases at J, with 7 bases in the middle. Written as DNA, the CDR3 is TGCAGTGCTAGAGACGGAGAATACGAGCAGTACTTC. As protein: CSARDGEYEQYF.

The table lists this clonotype with a few counts. The chain employs TRBV7-9 and TRBJ2-7; 7 nucleotides agree with TRBD1. CDR1 and CDR2 from the germline V gene are SEHNR and FQNEAQ (reference sequence). Unmatched junction bases numbered 8, after V lost 6 bases and J lost 0 bases. The CDR3 is made up of 15 amino acids. For the CDR3, the DNA is TGTGCCAGCAGTTTCCGACAGGGAGTCTCCTACGAGCAGTACTTC. It codes for CASSFRQGVSYEQYF.

This clonotype was counted between two and nine times. The rearrangement joins TRBV20-1 to TRBJ2-1; 11 nucleotides line up with TRBD2. The CDR3 is made up of 14 amino acids. CDR1 and CDR2 from the germline V gene are DFQATT and SNEGSKA (reference sequence). V lost 8 bases and J lost 7; bases outside the gene matches: 10. This CDR3 reads CSTPNSGRGNEQFF. The CDR3 DNA sequence: TGCAGTACTCCTAATAGCGGGAGGGGTAATGAGCAGTTCTTC.

The chain is built from TRBV20-1 and TRBJ2-5; D is uncertain. The germline V and J ends were trimmed by 6 bases and 6 bases, with 26 bases remaining between them. Germline-derived CDR1 and CDR2 are DFQATT and SNEGSKA (reference sequence). The CDR3 sequence is 16 residues long. CDR3 sequence reads: CSASRFATPLIKTQYF. Written as DNA, the CDR3 is TGCAGTGCCTCCCGATTTGCGACTCCCCTCATAAAGACCCAGTACTTC.

The rearrangement links TRBV20-1 to TRBJ2-5; 7 nucleotides agree with TRBD2. V was clipped by 4 bases and J by 2 bases; unmatched bases: 10. The CDR3 spans 15 residues. Germline V gene data show CDR1 as DFQATT and CDR2 as SNEGSKA (reference sequence). The CDR3 bases are TGCAGTGCTAAGACTAGCCCCGAGTTTCAAGAGACCCAGTACTTC. This gives the protein CSAKTSPEFQETQYF.

The chain employs TRBV4-3 and TRBJ2-3; 7 bases agree with TRBD2. The CDR3 runs 19 residues. The V gene end was trimmed by 1 base and the J gene end by 2 bases; junction bases not matched to a gene: 15. Germline CDR1 is LGHNA and CDR2 is YSLEER. This chain's CDR3 is CASSQALVGASGYTDTQYF. The CDR3 nucleotides read TGCGCCAGCAGCCAAGCCCTTGTCGGGGCTAGCGGATACACAGATACGCAGTATTTT.

In its sample, this clonotype was seen a few times. This chain links TRBV29-1 with TRBJ2-3; D gene uncertain. Between the trimmed V and J ends, which lost 7 bases and 2 bases, there was a span of 7 bases. This CDR3 is 11 amino acids long. CDR1 and CDR2 from the germline V gene are SQVTM and ANQGSEA. This CDR3 is CSAGVTDTQYF. CDR3 in DNA: TGCAGCGCCGGCGTCACAGATACGCAGTATTTT.

The sample holds a few counts of this clonotype. V and J are TRBV5-1 and TRBJ2-2; 8 bases map to TRBD1. This CDR3 is 15 amino acids long. The V gene's germline CDR1 is SGHRS and CDR2 YFSETQ. J was trimmed by 0 bases and V by 5 bases; bases with no gene match: 3. The CDR3 spells CASRTGVSNTGELFF. The CDR3 DNA reads TGCGCCAGCAGGACAGGGGTATCGAACACCGGGGAGCTGTTTTTT.

J is TRBJ1-1 and V is TRBV7-9; D gene uncertain. The germline V gene encodes CDR1 SEHNR and CDR2 FQNEAQ (reference sequence). The CDR3 covers 12 residues. V was trimmed by 3 bases and J by 7 bases, leaving 9 bases between them. In nucleotides, the CDR3 is TGTGCCAGCAGCTTTTCGGAAATTGAAGCTTTCTTT. This translates into CASSFSEIEAFF.

This chain joins TRBV6-2 or TRBV6-3 and TRBJ2-7, with TRBD1 identical over 7 bases. Trimming took 4 bases from V and 1 from J; bases not matched to a gene: 10. CDR3 length equals 16 residues. The germline V gene encodes CDR1 MNHEY and CDR2 SVGEGT. In nucleotides, the CDR3 is TGTGCCAGCAGTTCCACCGGGACAGCTTTTTCCTACGAGCAGTACTTC. This sequence encodes CASSSTGTAFSYEQYF.

The V and J genes are TRBV10-3 and TRBJ2-5; 8 bases are a match to TRBD2. There are 18 residues in the CDR3. Germline V lookup: CDR1 ENHRY, CDR2 SYGVKD. V lost 3 bases to trimming and J lost 3 bases; unmatched junction nucleotides: 15. The CDR3 DNA follows: TGTGCCATCAGTGAAGGAGGTAGCGGGGCCACGGGGGAAGAGACCCAGTACTTC. Its protein is CAISEGGSGATGEETQYF.